Each of the 9 T cell receptor beta chains below was sequenced from the same sample in a study of T cells in localized non-small cell lung cancer. Generated by immunoSEQ multiplex PCR, the TCRdb table keeps only in-frame clones and is missing some. Among approximately 1,600 clones, 20% to 30% were seen once, and the ten largest hold about 11%. This specimen consisted of lung tumor tissue, obtained before any cancer treatment. These receptors all stem from a woman aged 40-69 years with stage III lung adenocarcinoma.

This clone was seen only a few times. The J gene is TRBJ1-4, the V gene TRBV15, with a possible D match to TRBD1 (6 bases). Germline CDR1 reads LNHNV; CDR2 reads YYDKDF (reference sequence). Trimming stripped 1 base from V and 7 bases from J, with 13 bases between. The CDR3 length is 15 residues. The CDR3 loop is CATSRGTGISEKLFF. The CDR3 coding sequence is TGTGCCACCAGCAGAGGAACAGGGATAAGTGAAAAACTGTTTTTT.

The DNA of the CDR3 is TGCGCCAGCAGCATGGGACAGGGCGAAGAGACCCAGTACTTC. It specifies CASSMGQGEETQYF. The J gene is TRBJ2-5, the V gene TRBV5-1, with 9 bases lining up with TRBD1. The CDR3 has 14 residues. Per the germline V gene, CDR1 is SGHRS and CDR2 is YFSETQ. J was trimmed by 3 bases and V by 4 bases; bases with no gene match: 4.

This clone was detected only a few times. The chain employs TRBV9 and TRBJ2-5; D call uncertain. CDR3 length: 12 amino acids. Germline V gene sequence: CDR1 SGDLS, CDR2 YYNGEE. The CDR3 reads CSSSPHQETQYF. The CDR3 DNA sequence: TGTTCAAGCAGTCCCCACCAAGAGACCCAGTACTTC. The whole variable domain, filled in from reference TRBV9 and TRBJ2-5, reads DSGVTQTPKHLITATGQRVTLRCSPRSGDLSVYWYQQSLDQGLQFLIQYYNGEERAKGNILERFSAQQFPDLHSELNLSSLELGDSALYFCSSSPHQETQYFGPGTRLLVL.

V is TRBV28 and J is TRBJ2-5, with D hard to call. Trimming pared 5 bases from V and 5 bases from J, leaving 18 bases between. Germline lookup yields CDR1 MDHEN and CDR2 SYDVKM. The CDR3 is made up of 15 amino acids. The CDR3 DNA reads as TGTGCCAGCAGTCAAGGACCGGGTGCTTCTGAGACCCAGTACTTC. It specifies CASSQGPGASETQYF. The full variable domain, in which reference TRBV28 and TRBJ2-5 provide the parts outside the CDR3, is DVKVTQSSRYLVKRTGEKVFLECVQDMDHENMFWYRQDPGLGLRLIYFSYDVKMKEKGDIPEGYSVSREKKERFSLILESASTNQTSMYLCASSQGPGASETQYFGPGTRLLVL.

The chain is built from TRBV30 and TRBJ2-7, with D possibly TRBD1 on 5 matching bases. Germline loops: CDR1 GTSNPN, CDR2 SVGIG (reference sequence). The germline V and J ends were trimmed by 4 bases and 3 bases, with 10 bases remaining between them. This CDR3 is 12 amino acids long. This CDR3 reads CAWTAGNYEQYF. CDR3 nucleotide sequence: TGTGCCTGGACGGCAGGGAACTACGAGCAGTACTTC.

The chain joins TRBV15 to TRBJ2-5; D is undetermined. The CDR3 spans 14 residues. Looked up from germline, CDR1 is LNHNV and CDR2 is YYDKDF (reference sequence). Trimming shortened V by 0 bases and J by 4 bases, and 9 bases separated the two germline ends. CDR3 nucleotide sequence: TGTGCCACCAGCAGAGATTCCGGCCGAGAGACCCAGTACTTC. Its protein product is CATSRDSGRETQYF.

In its sample, this clone ranks as large. The V gene is TRBV6-8, the J gene TRBJ1-2; D gene ambiguous. The CDR3 extends over 14 amino acids. Germline CDR1 reads MNHGY; CDR2 reads SAAAGT. Trimming took off 5 bases at V and 2 bases at J, with 12 bases between the two ends. The CDR3 DNA reads as TGTGCCAGCAGTGATCCGGGCGAGAACTATGGCTACACCTTC. It specifies CASSDPGENYGYTF.

The rearrangement links TRBV4-1 to TRBJ2-5; no definite D call. Between the trimmed V and J ends, which lost 5 bases and 0 bases, there was a span of 10 bases. Germline loops: CDR1 MGHRA, CDR2 YSYEKL. The CDR3 covers 14 residues. For the CDR3, the DNA is TGCGCCAGCAGCAAAGGCCGGGACCAAGAGACCCAGTACTTC. Protein product: CASSKGRDQETQYF.

CDR3 sequence reads: CSVDDFSQTNYGYTF. The CDR3 nucleotides read TGCAGCGTTGATGATTTCTCGCAGACTAACTATGGCTACACCTTC. V is TRBV29-1 and J is TRBJ1-2; unclear D gene. The V end was cut by 3 bases, the J end by 0 bases, with 14 bases between. The CDR3 runs 15 residues. CDR1 is SQVTM and CDR2 is ANQGSEA in the germline V gene.